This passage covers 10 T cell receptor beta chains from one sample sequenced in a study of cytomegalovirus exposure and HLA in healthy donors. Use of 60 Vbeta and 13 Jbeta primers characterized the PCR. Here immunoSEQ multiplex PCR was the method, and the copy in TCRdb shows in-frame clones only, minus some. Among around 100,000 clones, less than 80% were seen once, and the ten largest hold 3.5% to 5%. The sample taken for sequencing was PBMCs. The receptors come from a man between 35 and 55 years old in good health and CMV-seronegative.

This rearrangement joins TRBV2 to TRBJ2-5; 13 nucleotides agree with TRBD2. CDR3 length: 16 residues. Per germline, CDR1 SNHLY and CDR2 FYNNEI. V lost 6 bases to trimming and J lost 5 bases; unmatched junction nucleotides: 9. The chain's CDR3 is CASRETSGGPGETQYF. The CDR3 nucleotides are TGTGCCAGCAGGGAGACTAGCGGGGGGCCGGGGGAGACCCAGTACTTC. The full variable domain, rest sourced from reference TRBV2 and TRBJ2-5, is EPEVTQTPSHQVTQMGQEVILRCVPISNHLYFYWYRQILGQKVEFLVSFYNNEISEKSEIFDDQFSVERPDGSNFTLKIRSTKLEDSAMYFCASRETSGGPGETQYFGPGTRLLVL.

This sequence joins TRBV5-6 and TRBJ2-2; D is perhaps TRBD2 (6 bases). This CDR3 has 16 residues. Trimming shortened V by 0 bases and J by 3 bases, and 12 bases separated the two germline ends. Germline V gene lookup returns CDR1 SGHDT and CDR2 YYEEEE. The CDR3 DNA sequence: TGTGCCAGCAGCTTGGGGGCAGGGAGGCACACCGGGGAGCTGTTTTTT. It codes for CASSLGAGRHTGELFF.

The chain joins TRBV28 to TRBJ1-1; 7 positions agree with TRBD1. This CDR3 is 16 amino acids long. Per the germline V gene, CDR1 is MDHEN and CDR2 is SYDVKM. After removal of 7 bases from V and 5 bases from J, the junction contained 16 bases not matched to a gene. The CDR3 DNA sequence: TGTGCCAGCATTACCGGAGGGGGCACGATTCAAACTGAAGCTTTCTTT. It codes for CASITGGGTIQTEAFF.

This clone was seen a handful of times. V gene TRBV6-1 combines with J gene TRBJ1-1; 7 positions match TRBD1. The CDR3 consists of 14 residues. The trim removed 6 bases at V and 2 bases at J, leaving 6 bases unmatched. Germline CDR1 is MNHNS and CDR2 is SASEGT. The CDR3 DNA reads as TGTGCCAGCAGCCACGGGACAGTTAACACTGAAGCTTTCTTT. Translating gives CASSHGTVNTEAFF.

The CDR3 is CASSKQGMTRGVQETQYF. The CDR3 nucleotides are TGTGCCAGCAGCAAACAGGGGATGACGCGGGGGGTTCAAGAGACCCAGTACTTC. The chain combines TRBV21-1 with TRBJ2-5; the listed D gene, TRBD2, was not tested against the DNA. TRBV21-1 is assigned pseudogene status. The CDR3 has 18 residues.

The CDR3 DNA reads as TGTGCCAGCTCACTTGCCGGGACAGGGGAAGGACAAGAGACCCAGTACTTC. Its translation is CASSLAGTGEGQETQYF. The chain links TRBV18 to TRBJ2-5, with TRBD1 matching over 10 bases. This CDR3 contains 17 residues. Germline V gene lookup returns CDR1 KGHSH and CDR2 LQKENI. The V and J ends lost 4 bases and 2 bases, in that order; junction bases with no gene match: 10.

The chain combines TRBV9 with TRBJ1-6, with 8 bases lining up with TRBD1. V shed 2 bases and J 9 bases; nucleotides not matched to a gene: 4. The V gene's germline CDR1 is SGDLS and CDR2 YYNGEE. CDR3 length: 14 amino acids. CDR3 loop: CASSVRTGTSPLHF. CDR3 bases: TGTGCCAGCAGCGTCCGGACAGGGACTTCACCCCTCCACTTT.

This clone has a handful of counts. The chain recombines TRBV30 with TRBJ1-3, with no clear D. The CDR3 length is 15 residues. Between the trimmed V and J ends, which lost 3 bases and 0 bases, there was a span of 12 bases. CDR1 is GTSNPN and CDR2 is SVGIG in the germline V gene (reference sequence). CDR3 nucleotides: TGTGCCTGGAGCCCAGGACTCATCTCTGGAAACACCATATATTTT. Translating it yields CAWSPGLISGNTIYF.

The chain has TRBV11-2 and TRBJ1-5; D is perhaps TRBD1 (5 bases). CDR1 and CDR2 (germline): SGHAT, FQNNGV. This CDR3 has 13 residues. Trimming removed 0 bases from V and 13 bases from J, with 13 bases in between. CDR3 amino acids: CASSLEVGGPQHF. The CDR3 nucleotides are TGTGCCAGCAGCTTAGAGGTGGGGGGACCGCAGCATTTT. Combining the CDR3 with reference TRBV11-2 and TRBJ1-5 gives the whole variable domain EAGVAQSPRYKIIEKRQSVAFWCNPISGHATLYWYQQILGQGPKLLIQFQNNGVVDDSQLPKDRFSAERLKGVDSTLKIQPAKLEDSAVYLCASSLEVGGPQHFGDGTRLSIL.

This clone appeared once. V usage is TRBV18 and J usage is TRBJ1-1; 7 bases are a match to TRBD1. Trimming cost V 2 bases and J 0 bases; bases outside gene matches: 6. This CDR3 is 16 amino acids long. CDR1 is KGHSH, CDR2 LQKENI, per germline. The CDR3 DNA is TGTGCCAGCTCACCAATAGAGGGGGCGATGAACACTGAAGCTTTCTTT. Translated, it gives CASSPIEGAMNTEAFF.